The 32 T cell receptor beta chains below were found in one sample sequenced in a study of metastatic and nonmetastatic thyroid tumors. TCRdb re-clonotyped the PCR reads through MiXCR. The sample shows around 64,000 clones, 4% to 4.5% of them seen only once. Patients had received no treatment of any kind before thyroid surgery. The sequenced sample was blood. These receptors all stem from a female donor with papillary thyroid cancer or a benign thyroid nodule (not recorded which). Some clones in this sample may be carry-over from other donors' samples.

This clone has just a few counts. This may be a read error, as it is one base from a much larger clone. At the DNA level, this CDR3 is encoded by other sequences in the same sample as well. The gene calls are TRBV11-3 and TRBJ1-4; D remains ambiguous. With 5 bases removed from V and 3 bases from J, the gap between germline ends came to 13 bases. Germline loops: CDR1 SGHNT, CDR2 YENEEA. The CDR3 consists of 15 residues. CDR3 sequence (DNA): TGTGCCAGCAGCACCGGACGGTCTTCTAATGAAAAACTGTTTTTT. Translation gives CASSTGRSSNEKLFF.

This clone was seen more than once but under ten times. This may be a read error: a much more frequent sequence differs by one nucleotide. The chain has TRBV9 and TRBJ2-5, with 7 bases aligning to TRBD1. The V gene's germline CDR1 is SGDLS and CDR2 YYNGEE. J gave up 4 bases and V 3 bases, and 6 bases lay outside the gene matches. CDR3 size: 14 residues. CDR3 sequence reads: CASSAEGGAETQYF. Here the CDR3 DNA reads TGTGCCAGCAGCGCCGAAGGGGGCGCAGAGACCCAGTACTTC.

This clone has ten or more counts. The chain employs TRBV14 and TRBJ1-4; D not resolved. Trimming shortened V by 3 bases and J by 1 base, and 12 bases separated the two germline ends. Germline V gives CDR1 SGHDN, CDR2 FVKESK. This CDR3 has 16 residues. Written as DNA, the CDR3 is TGTGCCAGCAGCCAGGGCCTCGGTGGAACTAATGAAAAACTGTTTTTT. Protein: CASSQGLGGTNEKLFF.

This clone was detected many times. A much larger clone is a single base away; this may be a read error. V usage is TRBV6-1 and J usage is TRBJ1-5; D is uncertain. Trimming shortened V by 1 base and J by 5 bases, and 12 bases separated the two germline ends. CDR3 size: 15 residues. Germline V lookup: CDR1 MNHNS, CDR2 SASEGT. CDR3 residues: CASSEGPLSDQPQHF. The CDR3 coding sequence is TGTGCCAGCAGTGAAGGACCCTTGTCCGATCAGCCCCAGCATTTT.

This clone was counted many times. The chain is built from TRBV10-1 and TRBJ2-7; D possibly matches TRBD1 or TRBD2 (5 bases each). Trimming left V 5 bases short and J 2 bases short, with 22 bases between. The CDR3 is 17 residues long. Germline CDR1 reads WNHNN; CDR2 reads SYGVQD (reference sequence). The CDR3 coding sequence is TGCGCCAGCAGTCCAAGAACCGGGACCACGGGACCCTACGAGCAGTACTTC. This translates into CASSPRTGTTGPYEQYF.

This clone was counted a few times. The chain carries TRBV20-1 and TRBJ2-7, with TRBD2 matching over 7 bases. The ends lost 0 bases at V and 4 bases at J; junction bases unmatched: 12. This CDR3 has 16 amino acids. Germline loops: CDR1 DFQATT, CDR2 SNEGSKA (reference sequence). The DNA for the CDR3 is TGCAGTGCTAGAGATGGGGCGCGGGTCGGGGGGTACGAGCAGTACTTC. This encodes CSARDGARVGGYEQYF.

This clone was picked up many times. This chain uses TRBV2 with TRBJ2-5; possibly TRBD2 for D (6 bases). Germline V lookup: CDR1 SNHLY, CDR2 FYNNEI. The CDR3 has 15 amino acids. Trimming removed 5 bases at V and 5 bases at J, with 18 bases between. The CDR3 DNA follows: TGTGCCAGCAGTCTAGATGCAGGCGGAGGGGAGACCCAGTACTTC. Encoded protein: CASSLDAGGGETQYF.

At least ten counts were recorded for this clone. The V gene is TRBV19, the J gene TRBJ1-3; TRBD1 aligns across 9 bases. Per germline, CDR1 LNHDA and CDR2 SQIVND (reference sequence). The J segment lost 3 bases and the V segment lost 6 bases, leaving 6 bases of the junction unmatched. There are 15 residues in the CDR3. CDR3 protein: CASRGPGQGGNTIYF. CDR3 coding DNA: TGTGCCAGTAGGGGGCCGGGACAGGGTGGAAACACCATATATTTT. Based on the CDR3 plus reference TRBV19 and TRBJ1-3, the full variable domain is DGGITQSPKYLFRKEGQNVTLSCEQNLNHDAMYWYRQDPGQGLRLIYYSQIVNDFQKGDIAEGYSVSREKKESFPLTVTSAQKNPTAFYLCASRGPGQGGNTIYFGEGSWLTVV.

About this clone: The junction differs from germline at one of its ends, possibly a read error. The chain is built from TRBV6-1 and TRBJ2-1, with a tentative D call TRBD2 (6 bases). This CDR3 is built from 13 residues. The germline CDR1 and CDR2 sequences are MNHNS and SASEGT. The CDR3 DNA reads as TGTGCCAGCAGTGAAGGGCTAGCGAATGAGCAGTTTTTC. This gives the protein CASSEGLANEQFF.

About this clone itself: With a much larger clone just one base away, this may be a read error. The chain is built from TRBV7-9 and TRBJ2-7, with 8 bases identical to TRBD1. Trimming at V came to 11 bases and at J to 6 bases, leaving 9 bases not matched to a gene. This CDR3 comprises 12 residues. Germline V lookup: CDR1 SEHNR, CDR2 FQNEAQ (reference sequence). CDR3 in DNA: TGTGCCCCGGTGGACAGGGCCCCCGAGCAGTACTTC. Residues: CAPVDRAPEQYF.

In the case of this clone: A read error may explain this, as a much larger clone is one base away. J is TRBJ2-1 and V is TRBV12-3 or TRBV12-4; no clear D gene. The CDR3 sequence is 13 residues long. With 10 bases removed from V and 0 bases from J, the gap between germline ends came to 10 bases. The CDR3 loop is CANTLGSYNEQFF. CDR3 nucleotide sequence: TGTGCCAACACTCTGGGCTCCTACAATGAGCAGTTCTTC.

This clone was seen repeatedly, ten times or more. The same CDR3 can be traced to other DNA sequences in this sample. This chain links TRBV2 with TRBJ1-5; D may be TRBD1 (5 bases). Trimming pared 4 bases from V and 0 bases from J, leaving 16 bases between. Germline CDR1 and CDR2: SNHLY and FYNNEI. This CDR3 comprises 17 residues. The CDR3 protein is CASSGARDGNSNQPQHF. The CDR3, as DNA: TGTGCCAGCAGTGGAGCCCGGGACGGAAATAGCAATCAGCCCCAGCATTTT.

In this sample, this clone turned up many times. This rearrangement joins TRBV14 to TRBJ2-5; D unresolved. The germline V gene encodes CDR1 SGHDN and CDR2 FVKESK. V was cut by 6 bases and J by 2 bases, with 10 bases left in between. There are 13 residues in the CDR3. CDR3 DNA sequence: TGTGCCAGCAGTCTTCTCGTTCAAGAGACCCAGTACTTC. It is translated as CASSLLVQETQYF.

This clone was observed many times. V gene TRBV7-3 combines with J gene TRBJ2-2; 7 bases align to TRBD2. The CDR3 has 15 amino acids. V dropped 5 bases and J dropped 2; count of bases not matched to a gene: 5. Germline V gene data show CDR1 as SGHTA and CDR2 as FQGTGA. CDR3 DNA sequence: TGTGCCAGCAGCCCCCAAGCGGGAAACACCGGGGAGCTGTTTTTT. It codes for CASSPQAGNTGELFF.

As to this clone: This may be a read error: a much more frequent sequence differs by one nucleotide. Distinct nucleotide sequences in the sample also encode this CDR3. This chain uses TRBV10-3 with TRBJ2-3; possibly TRBD2 for D (5 bases). Germline V gene lookup returns CDR1 ENHRY and CDR2 SYGVKD. Trimming took 1 base from V and 5 from J, leaving 13 bases between them. This CDR3 has 15 residues. The CDR3 is CAISEFERTIDTQYF. CDR3 bases: TGTGCCATCAGTGAGTTCGAGCGGACCATAGATACGCAGTATTTT.

J is TRBJ1-2 and V is TRBV24-1; the D is unclear. CDR3 length: 16 amino acids. Looked up from germline, CDR1 is KGHDR and CDR2 is SFDVKD. V lost 2 bases and J lost 5, with 17 bases in between. CDR3 region: CATSDSGDLASYGYTF. The CDR3 DNA reads as TGTGCCACCAGTGATTCAGGCGACCTCGCTTCTTATGGCTACACCTTC.

As regards this clone: The junction departs from the called germline gene at one end, perhaps through a read error. V gene TRBV7-6 combines with J gene TRBJ1-4; D uncertain. There are 16 residues in the CDR3. Germline V gene sequence: CDR1 SGHVS, CDR2 FNYEAQ. CDR3 loop: CVSSLAQSGLNEKLFF. As DNA, the CDR3 is TGTGTCAGCAGCTTAGCGCAGTCTGGTCTAAATGAAAAACTGTTTTTT. The full variable domain, in which reference TRBV7-6 and TRBJ1-4 provide the parts outside the CDR3, is GAGVSQSPRYKVTKRGQDVALRCDPISGHVSLYWYRQALGQGPEFLTYFNYEAQQDKSGLPNDRFSAERPEGSISTLTIQRTEQRDSAMYRCVSSLAQSGLNEKLFFGSGTQLSVL.

This clone has a handful of counts. V and J are TRBV6-1 and TRBJ1-5; the match to TRBD1 covers 7 bases. Germline-derived CDR1 and CDR2 are MNHNS and SASEGT. The junction had 6 bases not matched to a gene; V was cut back by 6 bases and J by 4 bases. The CDR3 totals 14 residues. The CDR3 nucleotides are TGTGCCAGCAGACGGACAGGTCGAAATCAGCCCCAGCATTTT. This gives the protein CASRRTGRNQPQHF.

This clone was counted at least ten times. This rearrangement joins TRBV9 to TRBJ2-3; TRBD1 matches at 8 bases. Germline-derived CDR1 and CDR2 are SGDLS and YYNGEE. The CDR3 contains 17 residues. V shed 4 bases, J shed 3 bases, and the junction held 13 bases outside the gene matches. The CDR3, as DNA: TGTGCCAGCAGCCCCCGTCCCGGGACAGGCAGAACAGATACGCAGTATTTT. Translation gives CASSPRPGTGRTDTQYF.

This clone was observed at least ten times. In the same sample, other DNA sequences code for this CDR3. This chain links TRBV10-3 with TRBJ1-5; the D is unclear. Germline V gene sequence: CDR1 ENHRY, CDR2 SYGVKD. The CDR3 covers 13 residues. V was shortened by 9 bases and J by 0 bases, with 9 bases between the two germline ends. The CDR3 spells CAISPYSNQPQHF. CDR3 bases: TGTGCCATTAGCCCCTATAGCAATCAGCCCCAGCATTTT.

This clone has more than one count but fewer than ten. The chain recombines TRBV5-6 with TRBJ2-5, with 9 positions matching TRBD2. Germline CDR1 reads SGHDT; CDR2 reads YYEEEE. This CDR3 contains 15 residues. Trimming removed 3 bases from V and 5 bases from J; junction bases left unmatched: 8. The CDR3 DNA reads as TGTGCCAGCAGCTACGTAGCGGGAGTAGGGGAGACCCAGTACTTC. Translated, it gives CASSYVAGVGETQYF.

This clone has at least ten counts. This chain links TRBV14 with TRBJ1-2, with D unresolved. V gave up 4 bases and J gave up 3 bases, with 9 bases separating them. This CDR3 comprises 13 residues. Germline V CDR1 and CDR2: SGHDN, FVKESK. The CDR3 loop reads CASSPGIYYGYTF. The DNA for the CDR3 is TGTGCCAGCAGCCCGGGAATTTACTATGGCTACACCTTC.

This clone was recorded at least ten times. The chain is built from TRBV2 and TRBJ1-5; TRBD1 is a possible D gene (5 bases). Germline V gives CDR1 SNHLY, CDR2 FYNNEI. The CDR3 is 14 amino acids. V shed 2 bases and J shed 7 bases, with 12 bases lying between them. The CDR3 DNA is TGTGCCAGCAGTGAATTTCAGGGAGGCCAGCCCCAGCATTTT. This translates into CASSEFQGGQPQHF.

Notes on this clone: The junction differs from germline at one of its ends, possibly a read error. The rearrangement joins TRBV7-3 to TRBJ2-1, with D hard to call. This CDR3 spans 13 amino acids. Germline CDR1 is SGHTA and CDR2 is FQGTGA. CDR3 residues: CASSIDIYNEQSF. The CDR3, as DNA: TGTGCCAGCAGCATAGACATTTACAATGAGCAGTCCTTC.

This clone was seen a handful of times. The gene calls are TRBV6-5 and TRBJ2-5; D is uncertain. Trimming took off 4 bases at V and 7 bases at J, with 25 bases between the two ends. CDR3 length: 17 residues. The germline CDR1 and CDR2 sequences are MNHEY and SVGAGI. The CDR3 spells CASSCSGPLSAGGTQYF. The CDR3 bases are TGTGCCAGCAGTTGCTCGGGTCCGCTTTCAGCCGGCGGGACCCAGTACTTC.

In DNA, the CDR3 is TGTGCAAGCGAAGGGGGGACTAAGCCCCAGCATTTT. Translation: CASEGGTKPQHF. The rearrangement joins TRBV19 to TRBJ1-5; TRBD1 might be the D (6 bases). The CDR3 loop spans 12 amino acids. CDR1 LNHDA and CDR2 SQIVND come from the germline V gene (reference sequence).

The gene calls are TRBV12-3 or TRBV12-4 and TRBJ1-1; D not certain. This CDR3 spans 14 amino acids. V lost 6 bases to trimming and J lost 4 bases, with 15 bases between them. The CDR3 sequence is CASSGVLRFTEAFF. As DNA, the CDR3 is TGTGCCAGCAGCGGGGTTCTTCGATTCACTGAAGCTTTCTTT.

The rearrangement links TRBV12-3 or TRBV12-4 to TRBJ2-5; a possible D gene is TRBD1 (5 bases). The ends were cut back, 10 bases at V and 2 bases at J, with 11 bases in the middle. This CDR3 is 12 amino acids long. CDR3 protein: CAIKGLQETQYF. The CDR3 DNA is TGTGCCATCAAGGGGCTTCAAGAGACCCAGTACTTC.

V usage is TRBV20-1 and J usage is TRBJ1-1, with D possibly being TRBD1 (5 bases). V shed 4 bases and J shed 0 bases, with 15 bases lying between them. The CDR3 is 15 residues long. Germline V gives CDR1 DFQATT, CDR2 SNEGSKA (reference sequence). The CDR3 bases are TGCAGTGCTACCCCCGGACATAGCGTGAACACTGAAGCTTTCTTT. This codes for CSATPGHSVNTEAFF.

This clone was recorded many times. The genes are TRBV7-3 and TRBJ2-5, with D possibly TRBD1 on 6 matching bases. The CDR3 sequence is 15 residues long. The germline gives CDR1 SGHTA, CDR2 FQGTGA. The V end was cut by 0 bases, the J end by 1 base, with 9 bases between. The CDR3 nucleotides read TGTGCCAGCAGCTTAACCGGGACAAGCCAAGAGACCCAGTACTTC. It is translated as CASSLTGTSQETQYF.

This clone was seen more than once but under ten times. This sequence may be a read error, since a much larger clone differs from it by one base. The chain has TRBV5-1 and TRBJ1-5, with D hard to call. Per germline, CDR1 SGHRS and CDR2 YFSETQ. V was clipped by 5 bases and J by 7 bases, with 13 bases between them. There are 13 residues in the CDR3. The CDR3 region has the DNA TGCGCCAGCAGATTATCGGGATCCCAGCCCCAGCATTTT. Translated: CASRLSGSQPQHF.

This clone has at least ten counts. Germline and junction disagree at one end, which may indicate a read error. The identical CDR3 is also encoded by other nucleotide sequences in the sample. The rearrangement links TRBV18 to TRBJ2-7; the match to TRBD1 covers 9 bases. The CDR3 totals 15 residues. CDR1 KGHSH and CDR2 LQKENI come from the germline V gene. The CDR3 is CASSPRRTGVYEQYF. DNA for the CDR3: TGTGCCAGCTCCCCACGGAGGACAGGGGTCTACGAGCAGTACTTC.